These T cell receptor beta chains were read from a single sample in a study of blood T cell repertoires in COVID-19. Generated by immunoSEQ multiplex PCR, the TCRdb table keeps only in-frame clones and is missing some. The data show approximately 230,000 clones, with 70% to 90% seen just once and about 14% held by the top ten. Material: PBMCs or T cells enriched from blood (not recorded which). These receptors were taken from a man aged 18 to 29 who had recovered from COVID-19. Each CDR3 is given with its conserved first and last residue. The D gene is left open where the match is weak. The listing skips clone size in some rows; elsewhere it reads once, few, many or a size class.

TRBJ2-1,-,16,-,TRBV24-1,TGTGCCACCAGTGATACGGGGAATAGGCTTTACAATGAGCAGTTCTTC,CATSDTGNRLYNEQFF
TRBJ2-7,-,12,-,TRBV28,TGTGCCAGCACCTCGACAAACTACGAGCAGTACTTC,CASTSTNYEQYF
TRBJ2-2,-,20,-,TRBV1,TGCACCAGCAGCCAAGATCCGGGACTAGCGGGAGGGCCGGTTAATGAGGAGCTGTTTTTT,CTSSQDPGLAGGPVNEELFF
TRBJ2-7,-,12,-,TRBV12-3/TRBV12-4,TGTGCCAGCAGTTTAGCTAACTACGAGCAGTACTTC,CASSLANYEQYF
TRBJ1-6,-,14,TRBD1,TRBV11-2,TGTGCCAGCAGCTTAGTGACAGGGAATTCACCCCTCCACTTT,CASSLVTGNSPLHF
TRBJ1-3,-,13,-,TRBV28,TGTGCCAGCAGGGCCCCTGAAGGAAACACCATATATTTT,CASRAPEGNTIYF
TRBJ1-4,-,15,TRBD1,TRBV5-1,TGCGCCAGCAGCTCAACAGGGGGATATAATGAAAAACTGTTTTTT,CASSSTGGYNEKLFF
TRBJ2-3,-,15,TRBD1,TRBV10-2,TGCGCCAGCAGTGACCAGGGGGTTTCCACAGATACGCAGTATTTT,CASSDQGVSTDTQYF
TRBJ1-1,-,13,-,TRBV19,TGTGCCAGTAGTAAGGACAGACTAACGGAAGCTTTCTTT,CASSKDRLTEAFF
TRBJ2-1,once,15,-,TRBV27,TGTGCCAGCAGTTTAGACCGGGAGCGGTACAATGAGCAGTTCTTC,CASSLDRERYNEQFF
TRBJ2-5,-,18,-,TRBV21-1,TGTGCCAGCAGCCTTCGGACAGGGGGCAGGTTGGATCAAGAGACCCAGTACTTC,CASSLRTGGRLDQETQYF
TRBJ2-1,once,12,TRBD2,TRBV12-3/TRBV12-4,TGTGCCAGCCGCGGGGGGGTCAATGAGCAGTTCTTC,CASRGGVNEQFF
TRBJ1-1,-,13,-,TRBV30,TGTGCCTGGGGTGGACAGCAGAACACTGAAGCTTTCTTT,CAWGGQQNTEAFF
TRBJ1-1,-,16,-,TRBV28,TGTGCCAGCAGTACGGCGGAACGGGCCGGCGGGACTGAAGCTTTCTTT,CASSTAERAGGTEAFF
TRBJ1-5,-,15,TRBD1,TRBV2,TGTGCCAGCAGTGACCGCAGGGGGAGCAATCAGCCCCAGCATTTT,CASSDRRGSNQPQHF
TRBJ2-7,-,15,TRBD2,TRBV5-1,TGCGCCAGCAGCCCTAAGCGGGAGGGATCCTACGAGCAGTACTTC,CASSPKREGSYEQYF
TRBJ1-3,once,15,-,TRBV18,TGTGCCAGCTCCCGAGAAGGGGTCTTCGGAAACACCATATATTTT,CASSREGVFGNTIYF
TRBJ2-7,-,14,TRBD1,TRBV5-6,TGTGCCAGCAGCGGGACAGGATACCTCTACGAGCAGTACTTC,CASSGTGYLYEQYF
TRBJ2-7,-,15,-,TRBV28,TGTGCCAGCAGTCCGGCGACAGCCTATTCCTACGAGCAGTACTTC,CASSPATAYSYEQYF
TRBJ2-1,once,16,TRBD2,TRBV5-1,TGCGCCAGCAGCTTCCGGACTAGCGGGGCCTACAATGAGCAGTTCTTC,CASSFRTSGAYNEQFF
TRBJ2-5,-,13,TRBD1,TRBV5-6,TGTGCCAGCAGCTCACAGGGGCAAGAGACCCAGTACTTC,CASSSQGQETQYF
TRBJ2-3,-,13,TRBD1,TRBV12-3/TRBV12-4,TGTGCCAGCAGTTTACAGGGGGTCGGTACGCAGTATTTT,CASSLQGVGTQYF
TRBJ1-1,few,16,TRBD1,TRBV2,TGTGCCAGCAGTGACATTGGCAGGGGGATGGGTACTGAAGCTTTCTTT,CASSDIGRGMGTEAFF
TRBJ1-1,-,11,-,TRBV12-3/TRBV12-4,TGTGCCACCACTGGGAACACTGAAGCTTTCTTT,CATTGNTEAFF
TRBJ1-1,once,15,-,TRBV10-3,TGTGCCATCAGTGAGACGTTAGGGGTAAAGACTGAAGCTTTCTTT,CAISETLGVKTEAFF
TRBJ2-5,once,13,-,TRBV2,TGTGCCAGCTACCGCCTGGTCGGAGAGACCCAGTACTTC,CASYRLVGETQYF
TRBJ1-5,-,14,-,TRBV4-1,TGCGCCAGCAGCCGGGGGGTGAGAAATCAGCCCCAGCATTTT,CASSRGVRNQPQHF
TRBJ1-2,-,15,-,TRBV19,TGTGCCAGTAGTATACCCGGGTTGACGGCGAAGGGCTACACCTTC,CASSIPGLTAKGYTF
TRBJ2-1,-,15,-,TRBV5-1,TGCGCCAGCAGCTTGATGGGGGCCCCGGACAATGAGCAGTTCTTC,CASSLMGAPDNEQFF
TRBJ1-2,-,12,-,TRBV15,TGTGCCACCAGCAGAGCAGACTATGGCTACACCTTC,CATSRADYGYTF
TRBJ2-3,-,13,TRBD2,TRBV19,TGTGCCAGTAGACCCGCGGGGGGTGATACGCAGTATTTT,CASRPAGGDTQYF
TRBJ1-5,once,14,-,TRBV15,TGTGCCACCAGCAGAGATCGGGGAGCCGAGCCCCAGCATTTT,CATSRDRGAEPQHF
TRBJ1-1,-,14,TRBD1,TRBV5-1,TGCGCCAGCACTCAGACAGGGCGGGACACTGAAGCTTTCTTT,CASTQTGRDTEAFF
TRBJ1-3,-,15,-,TRBV5-5,TGTGCCAGCATACCGGGACTGAGCTCTGGAAACACCATATATTTT,CASIPGLSSGNTIYF
TRBJ2-1,-,15,TRBD2,TRBV18,TGTGCCAGCTCACCACGGACTAGCGGGACGGGTGAGCAGTTCTTC,CASSPRTSGTGEQFF
TRBJ1-5,-,13,-,TRBV15,TGTGCCACCAGCAGGGAGCTAGGTCAGCCCCAGCATTTT,CATSRELGQPQHF
TRBJ2-5,once,16,TRBD2,TRBV2,TGTGCCAGCAGAGTTGGAGTACTAGCGCCTCAAGAGACCCAGTACTTC,CASRVGVLAPQETQYF
TRBJ2-7,-,15,TRBD1,TRBV7-9,TGTGCCAGCAGCTTGTCCGGGACAGGGGCCTACGAGCAGTACTTC,CASSLSGTGAYEQYF
TRBJ1-5,few,15,-,TRBV11-2,TGTGCCAGCAGCCTGGAGGGGCGTGACAATCAGCCCCAGCATTTT,CASSLEGRDNQPQHF
TRBJ1-2,-,15,TRBD1,TRBV27,TGTGCCAGCAGTCCGCAGGGGGGAGCTAACTATGGCTACACCTTC,CASSPQGGANYGYTF
TRBJ1-1,-,16,TRBD1,TRBV27,TGTGCCAGCAGTGCCGGGACAGGGGGATTGAACACTGAAGCTTTCTTT,CASSAGTGGLNTEAFF
TRBJ1-1,-,10,-,TRBV29-1,TGCAGCGCGGCGGGAACTGAAGCTTTCTTT,CSAAGTEAFF
TRBJ1-1,-,15,TRBD1,TRBV19,TGTGCCAGTAGTCCCCGGGACAGGGGCGCACCAGGAGCTTTCTTT,CASSPRDRGAPGAFF
TRBJ2-1,-,20,TRBD2,TRBV5-1,TGCGCCATAACACCTGGGGTGGGCACTAGCGGGCTACCCTCCTACAATGAGCAGTTCTTC,CAITPGVGTSGLPSYNEQFF
TRBJ1-4,many,16,-,TRBV4-2,TGTGCCAGCAGCCGGCGGACTCTTGCAACTAATGAAAAACTGTTTTTT,CASSRRTLATNEKLFF
TRBJ1-5,-,16,-,TRBV19,TGTGCCAGTAGTGTACCGGGGGTGGGGGTGCGACAGCCCCAGCATTTT,CASSVPGVGVRQPQHF
TRBJ2-2,-,14,-,TRBV3-1/TRBV3-2,TGTGCCAGCAGCCGGGGACAGAACACCGGGGAGCTGTTTTTT,CASSRGQNTGELFF
TRBJ2-7,-,18,-,TRBV7-6,TGTGCCAGCAGCTCCCACAGGGTGGGAAGAGAGAGCTCCTACGAGCAGTACTTC,CASSSHRVGRESSYEQYF
TRBJ2-7,-,16,TRBD2,TRBV10-1,TGCGCCAGCAGTGATCTAGCGGGGGCTGATGACCACGAGCAGTACTTC,CASSDLAGADDHEQYF